The 14 T cell receptor beta chains listed next were all sequenced from one sample in a study of CD8+ T cells in alopecia areata. cDNA reverse transcribed from extracted RNA served as the sequencing template. Data came from immunoSEQ multiplex PCR; TCRdb stores just in-frame clones and leaves some out. The sample has around 130,000 clones; 45% to 65% are singletons. Specimen: CD4+ T cells sorted from blood, collected at week 0. The receptors originated from a human donor with alopecia areata.

The chain carries TRBV11-2 and TRBJ2-3; 8 bases line up with TRBD2. The CDR3 sequence is 17 residues long. Trimming cost V 1 base and J 2 bases; bases outside gene matches: 8. Germline CDR1 and CDR2: SGHAT and FQNNGV. DNA for the CDR3: TGTGCCAGCAGCTTAGTAGGGGAAGCGGGAGCCACAGATACGCAGTATTTT. Translated: CASSLVGEAGATDTQYF.

The V call is TRBV2, the J call TRBJ2-7; TRBD2 agrees at 14 bases. V lost 7 bases to trimming and J lost 3 bases; unmatched junction nucleotides: 11. The CDR3 runs to 17 residues. Per the germline V gene, CDR1 is SNHLY and CDR2 is FYNNEI. The CDR3 DNA is TGTGCCAGCAAAATGACTAGCGGGAGGGTAACCAACTACGAGCAGTACTTC. This gives the protein CASKMTSGRVTNYEQYF.

The rearrangement uses TRBV30 and TRBJ2-7, with D perhaps TRBD1 or TRBD2 (5 bases each). Trimming cost V 5 bases and J 0 bases, with 17 bases left between them. The CDR3 loop spans 15 amino acids. Germline V gives CDR1 GTSNPN, CDR2 SVGIG (reference sequence). CDR3 sequence (DNA): TGTGCCTGGGCCCCCGGGACGGATAGCTCCTACGAGCAGTACTTC. Protein: CAWAPGTDSSYEQYF.

This rearrangement joins TRBV6-6 to TRBJ1-5, with a tentative D call TRBD1 (5 bases). Looked up from germline, CDR1 is MNHNY and CDR2 is SVGAGI (reference sequence). CDR3 length: 15 residues. V shed 0 bases and J shed 6 bases, with 12 bases lying between them. CDR3: CASSYSGRAGQPQHF. In DNA, the CDR3 is TGTGCCAGCAGTTACTCGGGCAGGGCCGGTCAGCCCCAGCATTTT.

V and J are TRBV25-1 and TRBJ1-1; D gene ambiguous. The ends were cut back, 1 base at V and 6 bases at J, with 12 bases in the middle. Germline CDR1 MGHDK, CDR2 SYGVNS. This CDR3 region has 14 residues. The CDR3 reads CASSESRGRAEAFF. The DNA for the CDR3 is TGTGCCAGCAGTGAATCCCGGGGAAGGGCTGAAGCTTTCTTT.

The chain uses TRBV14 and TRBJ2-3, with 12 bases aligning to TRBD2. Trimming took 4 bases from V and 0 from J; bases not matched to a gene: 17. CDR1 is SGHDN, CDR2 FVKESK, per germline. CDR3 size: 21 residues. The CDR3 here is CASSPRTSGNFAKSSTDTQYF. The CDR3 DNA is TGTGCCAGCAGCCCACGGACTAGCGGGAACTTCGCGAAATCTAGCACAGATACGCAGTATTTT.

On this clone: A junction boundary mismatches the germline segment, possibly from a read error. This sequence joins TRBV5-1 and TRBJ1-6, with D uncertain. CDR3 length equals 12 residues. Germline lookup yields CDR1 SGHRS and CDR2 YFSETQ. This CDR3 is CASSSGGGSLHF. The CDR3 coding sequence is TGTGCCAGCAGCTCCGGAGGCGGGTCCCTCCACTTT.

In its sample, this clone was seen once. The chain employs TRBV5-1 and TRBJ2-7, with 8 nucleotides matching TRBD1. V lost 0 bases to trimming and J lost 2 bases; unmatched junction nucleotides: 10. Germline V gives CDR1 SGHRS, CDR2 YFSETQ. The CDR3 has 17 amino acids. Here the CDR3 DNA reads TGCGCCAGCAGCTTGGTAATAGTGACAGGGGATACCTACGAGCAGTACTTC. The encoded protein is CASSLVIVTGDTYEQYF. Variable domain in full (rest from reference TRBV5-1 and TRBJ2-7): KAGVTQTPRYLIKTRGQQVTLSCSPISGHRSVSWYQQTPGQGLQFLFEYFSETQRNKGNFPGRFSGRQFSNSRSEMNVSTLELGDSALYLCASSLVIVTGDTYEQYFGPGTRLTVT.

This clone was observed a handful of times. The chain has TRBV2 and TRBJ2-4, with 8 bases matching TRBD1. From germline, CDR1 is SNHLY and CDR2 FYNNEI. This CDR3 contains 14 residues. J was trimmed by 8 bases and V by 1 base; bases with no gene match: 4. The CDR3 nucleotides read TGTGCCAGCAGTGAAGATCAGGGGGCGGACATTCAGTACTTC. Its translation: CASSEDQGADIQYF.

This rearrangement joins TRBV5-6 to TRBJ1-2; D remains unclear. The CDR3 consists of 16 residues. Trimming left V 0 bases short and J 2 bases short, with 14 bases between. Looked up from germline, CDR1 is SGHDT and CDR2 is YYEEEE. The chain's CDR3 is CASSLVGESPNYGYTF. CDR3 sequence (DNA): TGTGCCAGCAGCTTGGTCGGGGAAAGCCCGAACTATGGCTACACCTTC.

The chain is built from TRBV5-6 and TRBJ2-5; D remains unclear. Trimming left V 0 bases short and J 5 bases short, with 5 bases between. In germline, CDR1 is SGHDT, CDR2 YYEEEE. CDR3 length: 12 residues. In DNA, the CDR3 is TGTGCCAGCAGCTTGGCCAGGGAGACCCAGTACTTC. This encodes CASSLARETQYF.

This clone was observed a few times. This rearrangement joins TRBV29-1 to TRBJ1-1, with TRBD1 matching over 8 bases. The CDR3 is 13 residues long. The V segment lost 6 bases and the J segment 5 bases; nucleotides outside the gene matches: 8. Germline-derived CDR1 and CDR2 are SQVTM and ANQGSEA. This CDR3 is CSVLDRGRTEAFF. The DNA of the CDR3 is TGCAGCGTCCTCGACAGGGGAAGGACTGAAGCTTTCTTT.

The chain is built from TRBV7-2 and TRBJ2-2; D is ambiguous. V was shortened by 5 bases and J by 4 bases, with 11 bases between the two germline ends. Germline V gene data show CDR1 as SGHTA and CDR2 as FQGNSA. The CDR3 spans 14 residues. CDR3 in DNA: TGTGCCAGCAGCGCCGTTCGGGCCACCGGGGAGCTGTTTTTT. It codes for CASSAVRATGELFF.

This clone was picked up a small number of times. The V and J genes are TRBV15 and TRBJ2-6; D is unclear. V lost 0 bases and J 0 bases, leaving 12 bases between the germline ends. The CDR3 has 18 amino acids. Germline CDR1 is LNHNV and CDR2 is YYDKDF (reference sequence). CDR3 amino acids: CATSRDRTGNSGANVLTF. CDR3 coding DNA: TGTGCCACCAGCAGAGATCGGACGGGCAACTCTGGGGCCAACGTCCTGACTTTC.